Listed below are T cell receptor beta chains from one sample, sequenced in a study of T cells expressing NK-cell markers. TCRdb reanalyzed the 5' RACE reads, giving one entry per CDR3 protein sequence and no DNA. The specimen's table records hundreds of thousands of distinct CDR3 sequences. The sample comprised blood T cells: a sorted CD56 or NKG2C T cell subset, CD4+ or CD8+ T cells, or bulk PBMC T cells (not recorded which). These receptors came from a woman aged 18 to 69 in good health. Both conserved end residues are part of each CDR3.

j_call: TRBJ1-5
v_call: TRBV11-2
cdr3_aa: CASSPQLGHREPQHF

j_call: TRBJ2-5
v_call: TRBV19
cdr3_aa: CASSIATWRETQYF

j_call: TRBJ1-4
v_call: TRBV4-2
cdr3_aa: CASSQNRLTNEKLFF

j_call: TRBJ1-2
v_call: TRBV12-3/TRBV12-4
cdr3_aa: CASSPSYGYTF

j_call: TRBJ2-7
v_call: TRBV6-5
cdr3_aa: CAIRTPTYEQYF

j_call: TRBJ2-1
v_call: TRBV7-2
cdr3_aa: CASRDRGSSYNEQFF

j_call: TRBJ2-5
v_call: TRBV5-1
cdr3_aa: CASSLWRQGARGQETQYF

j_call: TRBJ1-1
v_call: TRBV20-1
cdr3_aa: CSQQGARNTEAFF

j_call: TRBJ1-4
v_call: TRBV5-4
cdr3_aa: CAGAGGPNEKLFF

j_call: TRBJ2-5
v_call: TRBV9
cdr3_aa: CASSVGDRQETQYF

j_call: TRBJ2-3
v_call: TRBV20-1
cdr3_aa: CSARGGQGPPDTQYF

j_call: TRBJ2-5
v_call: TRBV5-8
cdr3_aa: CASSFLSNALRTQYF

j_call: TRBJ1-6
v_call: TRBV6-2/TRBV6-3
cdr3_aa: CASIPNLGQYNSPLHF

j_call: TRBJ2-1
v_call: TRBV7-8
cdr3_aa: CASSLYSEEQFF

j_call: TRBJ2-5
v_call: TRBV6-5
cdr3_aa: CASSSLQLGSQETQYF

j_call: TRBJ2-7
v_call: TRBV11-1
cdr3_aa: CASSLLPGTAPSSYEQYF

j_call: TRBJ1-2
v_call: TRBV6-5
cdr3_aa: CITGGVNYGYTF

j_call: TRBJ2-1
v_call: TRBV11-2
cdr3_aa: CASSSTSNNEQFF

j_call: TRBJ1-4
v_call: TRBV11-2
cdr3_aa: CASRLQGSEKLFF

j_call: TRBJ2-4
v_call: TRBV29-1
cdr3_aa: CSVELPGGINIQYF

j_call: TRBJ2-2
v_call: TRBV9
cdr3_aa: CASSPTRLAVTGELFF

j_call: TRBJ2-5
v_call: TRBV29-1
cdr3_aa: CSVEDRGRETQYF

j_call: TRBJ1-6
v_call: TRBV7-2
cdr3_aa: CASNLSGNSPLHF

j_call: TRBJ2-1
v_call: TRBV18
cdr3_aa: CASSPGRGREYNEQFF

j_call: TRBJ2-1
v_call: TRBV7-2
cdr3_aa: CASSFWGMRGRNNEQFF

j_call: TRBJ1-1
v_call: TRBV10-3
cdr3_aa: CAIRENTEAFF

j_call: TRBJ2-3
v_call: TRBV9
cdr3_aa: CASSPVRGSDTQYF